The 29 T cell receptor beta chains given below trace back to one sample, sequenced in a study of blood T cell repertoires in COVID-19. The assay was immunoSEQ multiplex PCR, and TCRdb's table has in-frame clones only and misses some. Found here are some 300,000 clones, 85% to 90% of them singletons; the top ten hold 6.3%. The sample consisted of peripheral blood. The receptors here all came from a woman between 45 and 60 years old with COVID-19, enrolled during active disease.

The V call is TRBV5-1, the J call TRBJ2-5; D not resolved. The CDR3 contains 13 residues. The germline V gene has CDR1 SGHRS and CDR2 YFSETQ. Trimming left V 0 bases short and J 5 bases short, with 8 bases between. The CDR3 DNA reads as TGCGCCAGCAGCTTGGCCGGTATGGAGACCCAGTACTTC. Amino acid sequence: CASSLAGMETQYF.

This clone was counted only a few times. This sequence joins TRBV2 and TRBJ1-2, with D possibly TRBD1 on 5 matching bases. CDR3 length: 12 amino acids. V was pared by 5 bases and J by 8 bases, with 12 bases between. Germline V CDR1 and CDR2: SNHLY, FYNNEI. The CDR3: CASSRQSMGYTF. The CDR3 nucleotides read TGTGCCAGCAGTAGACAGTCAATGGGCTACACCTTC.

The genes are TRBV24-1 and TRBJ2-1; D gene uncertain. The CDR3 has 14 residues. Per the germline V gene, CDR1 is KGHDR and CDR2 is SFDVKD. Trimming left V 5 bases short and J 0 bases short, with 7 bases between. CDR3 nucleotides: TGTGCCACCAGTGGCCCTAGCTCCTACAATGAGCAGTTCTTC. Protein product: CATSGPSSYNEQFF.

The genes are TRBV12-3 or TRBV12-4 and TRBJ2-1; D uncertain. V was pared by 4 bases and J by 1 base, with 5 bases between. This CDR3 is built from 13 residues. The CDR3 DNA is TGTGCCAGCAGTTCAGGTTCCTACAATGAGCAGTTCTTC. This gives the protein CASSSGSYNEQFF.

This chain connects TRBV7-9 to TRBJ1-1; tentative D call: TRBD1 (5 bases). V was pared by 2 bases and J by 1 base, with 11 bases between. The CDR3 loop spans 15 amino acids. CDR1 and CDR2 (germline): SEHNR, FQNEAQ (reference sequence). This chain's CDR3 is CASSLKGMENTEAFF. DNA for the CDR3: TGTGCCAGCAGCTTAAAGGGGATGGAGAACACTGAAGCTTTCTTT.

CDR3 protein: CASNFDKALAKNIQYF. The CDR3, as DNA: TGTGCCAGCAATTTCGATAAAGCCCTAGCCAAAAACATTCAGTACTTC. J is TRBJ2-4 and V is TRBV2; D call uncertain. The CDR3 has 16 residues. Trimming pared 7 bases from V and 0 bases from J, leaving 16 bases between. Germline CDR1 reads SNHLY; CDR2 reads FYNNEI.

The rearrangement uses TRBV2 and TRBJ2-4; 10 bases fit TRBD1. This CDR3 comprises 17 residues. V trimming: 7 bases; J trimming: 1 base; junction bases outside the gene matches: 10. Germline V gene sequence: CDR1 SNHLY, CDR2 FYNNEI. The CDR3 loop is CASTERGTGVAKNIQYF. The DNA for the CDR3 is TGTGCCAGCACCGAACGAGGGACAGGGGTGGCCAAAAACATTCAGTACTTC.

The V gene is TRBV4-2, the J gene TRBJ2-1; a weak D match, TRBD1 (5 bases). The length of the CDR3 is 14 residues. From germline, CDR1 is LGHNA and CDR2 YNFKEQ. V lost 1 base to trimming and J lost 7 bases, with 11 bases between them. CDR3: CASSQGVRVNEQFF. The DNA of the CDR3 is TGTGCCAGCAGCCAAGGGGTCAGGGTGAATGAGCAGTTCTTC.

This chain connects TRBV10-1 to TRBJ2-7; D is uncertain. The ends were cut back, 5 bases at V and 0 bases at J, with 8 bases in the middle. The CDR3 contains 13 residues. In germline, CDR1 is WNHNN, CDR2 SYGVQD (reference sequence). The CDR3 region is CASSFLSSYEQYF. In DNA form, the CDR3 reads TGCGCCAGCAGTTTCCTGAGCTCCTACGAGCAGTACTTC.

The chain employs TRBV7-8 and TRBJ1-1, with 11 bases that match TRBD1. V was pared by 6 bases and J by 3 bases, with 0 bases of the junction left unmatched. The CDR3 has 13 residues. CDR1 is SGHVS, CDR2 FQNEAQ, per germline. This chain's CDR3 is CASRGQGDTEAFF. Written as DNA, the CDR3 is TGTGCCAGCAGGGGACAGGGGGACACTGAAGCTTTCTTT. The full variable domain, its missing parts supplied by reference TRBV7-8 and TRBJ1-1, is GAGVSQSPRYKVAKRGQDVALRCDPISGHVSLFWYQQALGQGPEFLTYFQNEAQLDKSGLPSDRFFAERPEGSVSTLKIQRTQQEDSAVYLCASRGQGDTEAFFGQGTRLTVV.

J is TRBJ2-7 and V is TRBV30, with 10 bases identical to TRBD2. Germline V CDR1 and CDR2: GTSNPN, SVGIG (reference sequence). V lost 1 base and J lost 7; bases outside the gene matches: 7. CDR3 length equals 14 residues. This CDR3 reads CAWSGAGGPGEQYF. The CDR3 DNA reads as TGTGCCTGGAGTGGAGCGGGAGGGCCTGGGGAGCAGTACTTC. Full variable domain (missing parts from reference TRBV30 and TRBJ2-7): SQTIHQWPATLVQPVGSPLSLECTVEGTSNPNLYWYRQAAGRGLQLLFYSVGIGQISSEVPQNLSASRPQDRQFILSSKKLLLSDSGFYLCAWSGAGGPGEQYFGPGTRLTVT.

This rearrangement joins TRBV27 to TRBJ2-1, with TRBD2 matching 13 bases. Trimming at V came to 5 bases and at J to 9 bases, leaving 7 bases not matched to a gene. Germline CDR1 reads MNHEY; CDR2 reads SMNVEV (reference sequence). The CDR3 length is 15 residues. CDR3 loop: CASSPTRTSGSEQFF. The CDR3 region has the DNA TGTGCCAGCAGTCCGACCAGGACTAGCGGGAGTGAGCAGTTCTTC.

This sequence joins TRBV30 and TRBJ1-5, with 9 bases that match TRBD1. The CDR3 length is 13 residues. Trimming at V came to 3 bases and at J to 4 bases, leaving 1 base not matched to a gene. Per the germline V gene, CDR1 is GTSNPN and CDR2 is SVGIG (reference sequence). For the CDR3, the DNA is TGTGCCTGGAGAGGGACAGGGAATCAGCCCCAGCATTTT. This translates into CAWRGTGNQPQHF.

This clone was seen more than once but under ten times. The chain recombines TRBV11-2 with TRBJ1-2, with no clear D. The germline V gene encodes CDR1 SGHAT and CDR2 FQNNGV. V lost 3 bases and J 6 bases, leaving 5 bases between the germline ends. CDR3 length: 11 residues. CDR3 loop: CASSFRNGYTF. DNA for the CDR3: TGTGCCAGCAGCTTCAGGAATGGCTACACCTTC.

This clone was recorded once. V usage is TRBV5-1 and J usage is TRBJ2-3, with TRBD1 matching 10 bases. The germline V gene has CDR1 SGHRS and CDR2 YFSETQ. Trimming cost V 5 bases and J 0 bases; bases outside gene matches: 6. The CDR3 is 16 amino acids. The CDR3 DNA sequence: TGCGCCAGCAGTCCTGGGGACAGGGGAAGCACAGATACGCAGTATTTT. It specifies CASSPGDRGSTDTQYF.

The chain has TRBV18 and TRBJ1-4; the D is unclear. V was trimmed by 0 bases and J by 7 bases, leaving 21 bases between them. CDR1 and CDR2 (germline): KGHSH, LQKENI. There are 18 residues in the CDR3. The CDR3 is CASSPPIPAQSAGEKLFF. The CDR3 DNA is TGTGCCAGCTCACCACCGATACCCGCCCAGTCCGCTGGTGAAAAACTGTTTTTT.

The chain couples TRBV6-1 to TRBJ2-1; 10 bases match TRBD2. The CDR3 consists of 19 residues. The V gene's germline CDR1 is MNHNS and CDR2 SASEGT. J lost 7 bases, V lost 2 bases, and 17 bases had no gene match. This chain's CDR3 is CASSEQFFGLAVQRNEQFF. The CDR3 DNA reads TGTGCCAGCAGTGAACAATTCTTTGGACTAGCGGTTCAAAGGAATGAGCAGTTCTTC.

The chain combines TRBV7-9 with TRBJ2-7, with TRBD2 identical over 7 bases. The CDR3 totals 14 residues. J lost 2 bases, V lost 4 bases, and 5 bases had no gene match. CDR1 and CDR2 from the germline V gene are SEHNR and FQNEAQ (reference sequence). The CDR3 reads CASSWPSGTYEQYF. CDR3 DNA: TGTGCCAGCAGCTGGCCTAGCGGCACCTACGAGCAGTACTTC.

The gene calls are TRBV5-1 and TRBJ1-3; TRBD1 is a possible D gene (6 bases). The CDR3 consists of 15 residues. Germline-derived CDR1 and CDR2 are SGHRS and YFSETQ. Trimming pared 2 bases from V and 4 bases from J, leaving 13 bases between. CDR3 protein: CASSLTGLSGNTIYF. The CDR3 region has the DNA TGCGCCAGCAGCTTAACAGGGTTGTCGGGAAACACCATATATTTT.

The chain links TRBV7-9 to TRBJ1-1, with D maybe TRBD1 (6 bases). This CDR3 is 14 amino acids long. The V end lost 6 bases, the J end lost 2 bases, and 13 bases lay between the germline ends. The germline gives CDR1 SEHNR, CDR2 FQNEAQ (reference sequence). As DNA, the CDR3 is TGTGCCAGCAGTTCCACAGGGCACAACACTGAAGCTTTCTTT. Residues: CASSSTGHNTEAFF.

This chain connects TRBV11-1 to TRBJ1-2, with a weak D call TRBD1 (5 bases). The CDR3 sequence is 14 residues long. From germline, CDR1 is SGHAT and CDR2 FQDESV (reference sequence). Trimming took off 5 bases at V and 4 bases at J, with 14 bases between the two ends. CDR3 in amino acids: CASSAQTATYGYTF. The CDR3 nucleotides are TGTGCCAGCAGCGCACAGACAGCCACCTATGGCTACACCTTC.

The table lists this clone with a count of one. The genes are TRBV19 and TRBJ1-2; 7 bases fit TRBD1. V was clipped by 4 bases and J by 3 bases; unmatched bases: 5. The germline gives CDR1 LNHDA, CDR2 SQIVND (reference sequence). The CDR3 loop spans 14 amino acids. The CDR3 loop reads CASSSAGGYYGYTF. The CDR3 region has the DNA TGTGCCAGTAGTAGTGCAGGGGGATACTATGGCTACACCTTC.

CDR3 sequence (DNA): TGTGCCAGCAGCGCTGCTCTAGCGGGAGTCAATGAGCAGTTCTTC. Translated, it gives CASSAALAGVNEQFF. The chain couples TRBV9 to TRBJ2-1, with 10 bases aligning to TRBD2. The CDR3 is 15 residues long. J lost 6 bases, V lost 3 bases, and 6 bases had no gene match. CDR1 and CDR2 from the germline V gene are SGDLS and YYNGEE. Full variable domain (remainder filled in from reference TRBV9 and TRBJ2-1): DSGVTQTPKHLITATGQRVTLRCSPRSGDLSVYWYQQSLDQGLQFLIQYYNGEERAKGNILERFSAQQFPDLHSELNLSSLELGDSALYFCASSAALAGVNEQFFGPGTRLTVL.

This sequence joins TRBV3-1 (or the pseudogene TRBV3-2) and TRBJ1-1; D not resolved. This CDR3 is 14 amino acids long. Per the germline V gene, CDR1 is LGHDT and CDR2 is YNNKEL (reference sequence). Trimming removed 3 bases from V and 2 bases from J, with 10 bases in between. For the CDR3, the DNA is TGTGCCAGCAGCCAGGCGGCAGCCAACACTGAAGCTTTCTTT. As protein: CASSQAAANTEAFF.

This clone was picked up one time. The chain recombines TRBV4-2 with TRBJ2-5; D is possibly TRBD2 (6 bases). Germline-derived CDR1 and CDR2 are LGHNA and YNFKEQ. Trimming removed 0 bases from V and 4 bases from J, with 9 bases in between. The CDR3 sequence is 14 residues long. The CDR3 here is CASSQDGGGETQYF. The DNA of the CDR3 is TGTGCCAGCAGCCAAGACGGGGGTGGAGAGACCCAGTACTTC.

V and J are TRBV18 and TRBJ1-1; D may be TRBD1 (5 bases). Trimming cost V 3 bases and J 4 bases, with 18 bases left between them. The CDR3 has 16 amino acids. Germline V lookup: CDR1 KGHSH, CDR2 LQKENI. As DNA, the CDR3 is TGTGCCAGCTCACCGTACGACGGGGGGGTGGGCACTGAAGCTTTCTTT. Encoded protein: CASSPYDGGVGTEAFF.

This sequence joins TRBV5-1 and TRBJ1-1; TRBD1 matches at 8 bases. Trimming removed 3 bases from V and 7 bases from J; junction bases left unmatched: 14. The germline gives CDR1 SGHRS, CDR2 YFSETQ. The CDR3 contains 16 residues. The CDR3 here is CASSSAQGDGVGEAFF. CDR3 bases: TGCGCCAGCAGCTCAGCACAGGGGGATGGAGTCGGTGAAGCTTTCTTT.

The rearrangement uses TRBV30 and TRBJ1-5; tentative D call: TRBD1 (6 bases). The CDR3 has 13 amino acids. Germline V gene data show CDR1 as GTSNPN and CDR2 as SVGIG (reference sequence). Deletions cut 5 bases from V and 6 bases from J, with 14 bases between. CDR3 region: CAWARTEGQPQHF. The CDR3 coding sequence is TGTGCCTGGGCTCGGACAGAAGGTCAGCCCCAGCATTTT.

The genes are TRBV14 and TRBJ2-1, with no clear D. This CDR3 has 13 residues. V lost 2 bases, J lost 4 bases, and 6 bases lay in between. CDR1 and CDR2 (germline): SGHDN, FVKESK. DNA of the CDR3: TGTGCCAGCAGCCAAATAGATTACAATGAGCAGTTCTTC. Its translation is CASSQIDYNEQFF.